This T cell receptor (beta chain) was sequenced in a study of T cells expressing NK-cell markers. Remarks on this clonotype: As yet, its antigen is unknown.

Study outcomes and limitations: A few of the donors also had these clonotypes leading their CD3+CD56-NKG2C+ fraction.

TCRdb processed the 5' RACE reads again and assigns one entry to each CDR3 protein, with no DNA. This sample's clone table lists about 370,000 distinct CDR3 sequences. The sample consisted of blood T cells: a sorted CD56 or NKG2C T cell subset, CD4+ or CD8+ T cells, or bulk PBMC T cells (not recorded which). The clonotype comes from a woman in her fifties or sixties in good health.

CDR3 sequence reads: CASSQVRDGAKNIQYF. The J gene is TRBJ2-4, the V gene TRBV4-1. Per the germline V gene, CDR1 is MGHRA and CDR2 is YSYEKL. The CDR3 consists of 16 residues.